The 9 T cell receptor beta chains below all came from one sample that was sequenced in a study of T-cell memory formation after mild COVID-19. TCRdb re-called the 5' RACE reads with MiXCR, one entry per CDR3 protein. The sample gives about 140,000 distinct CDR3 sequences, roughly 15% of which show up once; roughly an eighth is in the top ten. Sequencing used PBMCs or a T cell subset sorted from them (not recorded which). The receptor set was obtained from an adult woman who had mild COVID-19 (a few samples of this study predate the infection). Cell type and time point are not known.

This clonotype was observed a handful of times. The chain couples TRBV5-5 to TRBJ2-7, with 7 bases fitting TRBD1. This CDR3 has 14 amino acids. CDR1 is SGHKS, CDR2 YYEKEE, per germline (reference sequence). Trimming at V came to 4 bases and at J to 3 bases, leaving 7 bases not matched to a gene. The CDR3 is CASSTDRDHYEQYF. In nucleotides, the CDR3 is TGTGCCAGCAGCACCGACAGGGATCACTACGAGCAGTACTTC. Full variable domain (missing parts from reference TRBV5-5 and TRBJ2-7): DAGVTQSPTHLIKTRGQQVTLRCSPISGHKSVSWYQQVLGQGPQFIFQYYEKEERGRGNFPDRFSARQFPNYSSELNVNALLLGDSALYLCASSTDRDHYEQYFGPGTRLTVT.

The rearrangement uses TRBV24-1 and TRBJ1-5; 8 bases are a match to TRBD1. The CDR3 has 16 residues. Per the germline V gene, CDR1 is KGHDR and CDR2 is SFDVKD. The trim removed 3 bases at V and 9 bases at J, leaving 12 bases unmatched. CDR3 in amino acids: CATSDPLTGAGGPQHF. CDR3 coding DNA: TGTGCCACCAGTGATCCACTGACAGGGGCCGGGGGGCCCCAGCATTTT.

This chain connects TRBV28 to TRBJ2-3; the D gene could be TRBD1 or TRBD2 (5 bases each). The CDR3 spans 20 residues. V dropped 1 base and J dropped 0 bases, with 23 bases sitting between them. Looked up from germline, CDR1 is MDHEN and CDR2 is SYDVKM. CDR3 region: CASSLLLGGSGKGSTDTQYF. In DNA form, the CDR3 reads TGTGCCAGCAGTTTATTGTTAGGCGGTTCCGGGAAGGGGAGCACAGATACGCAGTATTTT.

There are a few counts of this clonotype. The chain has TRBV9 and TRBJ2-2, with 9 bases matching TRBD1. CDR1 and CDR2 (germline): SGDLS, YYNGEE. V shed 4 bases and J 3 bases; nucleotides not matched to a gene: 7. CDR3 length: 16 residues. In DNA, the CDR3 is TGTGCCAGCAGCCCTCTCGACAGGGGGGACACCGGGGAGCTGTTTTTT. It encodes CASSPLDRGDTGELFF.

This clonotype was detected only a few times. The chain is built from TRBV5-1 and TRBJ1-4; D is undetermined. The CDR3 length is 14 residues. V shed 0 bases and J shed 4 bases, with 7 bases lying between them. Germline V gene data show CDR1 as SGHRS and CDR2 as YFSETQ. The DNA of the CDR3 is TGCGCCAGCAGCTTGGATGGATTTAATGAAAAACTGTTTTTT. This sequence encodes CASSLDGFNEKLFF.

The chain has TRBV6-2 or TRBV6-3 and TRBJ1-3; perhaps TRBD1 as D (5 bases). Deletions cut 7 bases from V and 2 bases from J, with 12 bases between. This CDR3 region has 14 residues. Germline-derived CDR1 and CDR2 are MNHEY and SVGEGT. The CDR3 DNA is TGTGCCAGCAACGGTAGGGGCACTGGAAACACCATATATTTT. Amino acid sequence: CASNGRGTGNTIYF.

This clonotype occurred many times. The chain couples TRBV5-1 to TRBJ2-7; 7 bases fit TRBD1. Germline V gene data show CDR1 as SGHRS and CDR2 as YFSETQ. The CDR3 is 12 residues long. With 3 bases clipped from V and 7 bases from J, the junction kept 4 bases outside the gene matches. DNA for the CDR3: TGCGCCAGCAGCTACGGGACAGTGGAGCAGTACTTC. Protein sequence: CASSYGTVEQYF.

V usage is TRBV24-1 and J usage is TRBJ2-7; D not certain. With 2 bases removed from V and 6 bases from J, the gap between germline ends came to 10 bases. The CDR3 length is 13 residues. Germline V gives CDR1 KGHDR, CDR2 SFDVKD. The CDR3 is CATSDWAGREQYF. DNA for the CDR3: TGTGCCACCAGTGATTGGGCAGGTCGCGAGCAGTACTTC.

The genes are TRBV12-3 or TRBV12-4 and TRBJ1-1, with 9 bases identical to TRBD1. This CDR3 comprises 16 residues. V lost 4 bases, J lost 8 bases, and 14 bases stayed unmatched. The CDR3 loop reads CASSSPGQGIKSEAFF. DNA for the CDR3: TGTGCCAGCAGTTCGCCGGGACAGGGCATTAAGTCCGAAGCTTTCTTT.